The next 2 T cell receptor beta chains were all read from a single sample in a study of control samples from healthy donors and cancer patients. Assay used: immunoSEQ multiplex PCR; TCRdb lists only in-frame clones, some missing. The data show under 200,000 clones, with roughly 94% seen just once and 8.5% held by the top ten. Sequenced sample: blood. Receptor source: a woman aged 35 to 49 in good health.

CDR3 protein: CASSPTGTGGSYNEQFF. DNA for the CDR3: TGCGCCAGCAGCCCCACCGGGACAGGGGGCTCCTACAATGAGCAGTTCTTC. The chain employs TRBV4-3 and TRBJ2-1, with TRBD1 matching over 11 bases. Germline-derived CDR1 and CDR2 are LGHNA and YSLEER. The CDR3 is 17 residues long. V dropped 4 bases and J dropped 0; count of bases not matched to a gene: 5.

This clone was recorded only once. The rearrangement uses TRBV13 and TRBJ1-2, with D maybe TRBD1 (6 bases). Germline V gene sequence: CDR1 PRHDT, CDR2 FYEKMQ (reference sequence). The CDR3 has 13 amino acids. The V end was cut by 3 bases, the J end by 7 bases, with 12 bases between. Written as DNA, the CDR3 is TGTGCCAGCAGCTTTAAGGGGGGGCCTGGCTACACCTTC. Residues: CASSFKGGPGYTF.